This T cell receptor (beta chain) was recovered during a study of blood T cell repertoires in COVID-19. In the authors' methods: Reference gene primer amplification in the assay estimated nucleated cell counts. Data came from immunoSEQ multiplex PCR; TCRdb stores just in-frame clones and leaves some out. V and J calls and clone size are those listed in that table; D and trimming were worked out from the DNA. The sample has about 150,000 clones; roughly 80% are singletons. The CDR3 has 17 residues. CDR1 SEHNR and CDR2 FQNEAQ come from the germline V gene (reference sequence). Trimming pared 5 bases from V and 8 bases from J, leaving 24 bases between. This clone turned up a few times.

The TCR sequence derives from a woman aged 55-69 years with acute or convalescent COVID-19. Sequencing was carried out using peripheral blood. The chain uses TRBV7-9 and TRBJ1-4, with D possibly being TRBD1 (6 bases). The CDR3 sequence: CASSPGSGSGVTEKLFF. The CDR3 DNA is TGTGCCAGCAGCCCTGGATCCGGTTCAGGGGTAACCGAAAAACTGTTTTTT.